A single sample is the source of the 26 T cell receptor beta chains below, sequenced in a study of preoperative IRX-2 immunotherapy in early breast cancer. Repertoires were generated with immunoSEQ multiplex PCR, while TCRdb's copy carries only in-frame clones and drops some. The table has 25,000 to 30,000 clones, approximately 81% seen once. Treatment denoted: preoperative locoregional IRX-2 cytokine immunotherapy. This sample comprised lymph node tissue, obtained after IRX-2 immunotherapy. The source is a human donor with breast cancer.

The chain links TRBV27 to TRBJ2-1; D remains unclear. Trimming removed 5 bases from V and 4 bases from J, with 9 bases in between. Germline V lookup: CDR1 MNHEY, CDR2 SMNVEV (reference sequence). The CDR3 runs 13 residues. CDR3 sequence: CASSPTSYNEQFF. The CDR3 DNA reads TGTGCCAGCAGTCCAACTTCTTACAATGAGCAGTTCTTC.

The V call is TRBV11-3, the J call TRBJ2-7; D could derive from TRBD1 or TRBD2 (5 bases each). The CDR3 length is 15 residues. Between the trimmed V and J ends, which lost 3 bases and 4 bases, there was a span of 16 bases. Germline assignment: CDR1 SGHNT and CDR2 YENEEA. CDR3 sequence (DNA): TGTGCCAGCAGCTTGTTACTCGGGACCCAATACGAGCAGTACTTC. Translating it yields CASSLLLGTQYEQYF.

The CDR3 here is CASSPPGENYGYTF. The CDR3 DNA reads TGTGCCAGCTCACCACCCGGGGAAAACTATGGCTACACCTTC. This chain connects TRBV18 to TRBJ1-2; no reliable D call. Germline values: CDR1 KGHSH, CDR2 LQKENI. CDR3 length: 14 residues. V lost 0 bases and J 2 bases, leaving 7 bases between the germline ends.

The chain is built from TRBV6-8 and TRBJ2-1; a weak D match, TRBD1 (6 bases). V lost 5 bases and J 2 bases, leaving 13 bases between the germline ends. CDR3 length equals 15 residues. Germline V gene data show CDR1 as MNHGY and CDR2 as SAAAGT. The CDR3 spells CASSDTGYTYNEQFF. Written as DNA, the CDR3 is TGTGCCAGCAGTGACACAGGGTATACCTACAATGAGCAGTTCTTC.

The chain couples TRBV6-4 to TRBJ2-2; D is unresolved. CDR3 length: 11 residues. Germline CDR1 reads MRHNA; CDR2 reads SNTAGT. V lost 5 bases and J lost 7, with 5 bases in between. CDR3 in DNA: TGTGCCAGCAGTTTAAACGGGGAGCTGTTTTTT. It translates to CASSLNGELFF.

The gene calls are TRBV6-8 and TRBJ1-1, with D maybe TRBD1 (5 bases). Germline V gene data show CDR1 as MNHGY and CDR2 as SAAAGT. V lost 7 bases and J 1 base, leaving 16 bases between the germline ends. The CDR3 spans 15 residues. CDR3 in DNA: TGTGCCAGCACCACCAGGGAGTTCGAGAACACTGAAGCTTTCTTT. This gives the protein CASTTREFENTEAFF.

V and J are TRBV6-8 and TRBJ1-5; TRBD1 aligns across 7 bases. The CDR3 is 13 amino acids. CDR1 and CDR2 (germline): MNHGY, SAAAGT. V trimming: 5 bases; J trimming: 8 bases; junction bases outside the gene matches: 6. The chain's CDR3 is CASSPDRDKPQHF. The DNA of the CDR3 is TGTGCCAGCAGTCCCGACAGGGATAAGCCCCAGCATTTT.

J is TRBJ2-3 and V is TRBV6-8; tentative D call: TRBD1 (6 bases). Germline assignment: CDR1 MNHGY and CDR2 SAAAGT. V gave up 2 bases and J gave up 0 bases, with 15 bases separating them. The CDR3 extends over 17 amino acids. The CDR3: CASSYPLNRASTDTQYF. The CDR3 region has the DNA TGTGCCAGCAGTTACCCCCTAAACAGGGCAAGCACAGATACGCAGTATTTT.

This rearrangement joins TRBV6-8 to TRBJ1-1; TRBD1 aligns across 7 bases. The trim removed 7 bases at V and 11 bases at J, leaving 10 bases unmatched. There are 12 residues in the CDR3. Germline CDR1 MNHGY, CDR2 SAAAGT. The CDR3 region has the DNA TGTGCCAGCAATGACATCAGGGGGGACGCTTTCTTT. This codes for CASNDIRGDAFF.

The V call is TRBV11-3, the J call TRBJ2-5, with 7 bases matching TRBD2. The CDR3 runs to 15 residues. J lost 1 base, V lost 5 bases, and 7 bases had no gene match. The germline V gene has CDR1 SGHNT and CDR2 YENEEA. CDR3 bases: TGTGCCAGCAGCATGGGACTAACGGGCCAAGAGACCCAGTACTTC. Translation gives CASSMGLTGQETQYF.

This chain uses TRBV7-4 with TRBJ2-7; possible D gene TRBD2, 5 bases. The V end lost 1 base, the J end lost 3 bases, and 16 bases lay between the germline ends. Per the germline V gene, CDR1 is SGHVT and CDR2 is SQSDAQ. The CDR3 sequence is 16 residues long. CDR3 protein: CASSLDPTSGVYEQYF. The CDR3, as DNA: TGTGCCAGCAGCTTAGATCCGACCAGCGGCGTCTACGAGCAGTACTTC. The full variable domain, in which reference TRBV7-4 and TRBJ2-7 provide the parts outside the CDR3, is GAGVSQSPRYKVAKRGRDVALRCDSISGHVTLYWYRQTLGQGSEVLTYSQSDAQRDKSGRPSGRFSAERPERSVSTLKIQRTEQGDSAVYLCASSLDPTSGVYEQYFGPGTRLTVT.

This rearrangement joins TRBV28 to TRBJ1-2; unclear D gene. V gave up 6 bases and J gave up 1 base, with 6 bases separating them. Germline CDR1 is MDHEN and CDR2 is SYDVKM. This CDR3 region has 12 residues. The CDR3: CASRTVNYGYTF. For the CDR3, the DNA is TGTGCCAGCAGAACAGTTAACTATGGCTACACCTTC.

The chain recombines TRBV12-5 with TRBJ2-3; a weak D match, TRBD2 (6 bases). The V end was cut by 5 bases, the J end by 1 base, with 13 bases between. Germline CDR1 and CDR2: LGHNT and FRNRAP. The CDR3 sequence is 15 residues long. This CDR3 is CASGRGFGGTDTQYF. The DNA of the CDR3 is TGTGCTAGTGGTCGGGGGTTCGGTGGCACAGATACGCAGTATTTT.

This chain joins TRBV6-8 and TRBJ2-7, with D tentatively TRBD1 (6 bases). The CDR3 runs 15 residues. Germline V CDR1 and CDR2: MNHGY, SAAAGT. The germline V and J ends were trimmed by 7 bases and 2 bases, with 18 bases remaining between them. Here the CDR3 reads CASTPSGTRAYEQYF. CDR3 coding DNA: TGTGCCAGCACCCCCTCAGGGACACGAGCCTACGAGCAGTACTTC.

This sequence joins TRBV5-1 and TRBJ2-3, with 7 bases lining up with TRBD1. J lost 2 bases, V lost 4 bases, and 7 bases had no gene match. The CDR3 extends over 15 amino acids. Germline CDR1 and CDR2: SGHRS and YFSETQ. The CDR3 DNA is TGCGCCAGCAGCCGAACAGGGGATAACACAGATACGCAGTATTTT. This encodes CASSRTGDNTDTQYF.

This chain joins TRBV12-5 and TRBJ2-3; 13 positions agree with TRBD2. CDR1 LGHNT and CDR2 FRNRAP come from the germline V gene. CDR3 length: 17 residues. V gave up 2 bases and J gave up 2 bases; unmatched junction bases: 4. As DNA, the CDR3 is TGTGCTAGTGGTTTGCTGGGGACTAGCGGGGACACAGATACGCAGTATTTT. It translates to CASGLLGTSGDTDTQYF.

A single count supports this clone. The chain links TRBV23-1 to TRBJ2-5; TRBD2 aligns across 9 bases. TRBV23-1 is an ORF, with its function uncertain. J lost 4 bases, V lost 6 bases, and 12 bases had no gene match. The CDR3 is made up of 16 amino acids. Written as DNA, the CDR3 is TGCGCCAGCAGCCAAGGTAGCGGGAGCCCCACAGAGACCCAGTACTTC. This codes for CASSQGSGSPTETQYF.

The chain links TRBV6-7 to TRBJ1-5; the match to TRBD1 covers 8 bases. TRBV6-7 is classed as an ORF, of uncertain function. Trimming cost V 6 bases and J 4 bases; bases outside gene matches: 2. This CDR3 contains 13 residues. CDR3 coding DNA: TGTGCCAGCAGAGGGACAGGTAATCAGCCCCAGCATTTT. Encoded protein: CASRGTGNQPQHF.

The V gene is TRBV7-1, the J gene TRBJ1-3; tentatively, D is TRBD1 (6 bases). TRBV7-1 is designated an ORF whose function remains uncertain. The CDR3 contains 15 residues. Trimming left V 4 bases short and J 4 bases short, with 14 bases between. The CDR3 nucleotides are TGTGCCAGCAGCTTAAAGGGGGTAGAAGGAAACACCATATATTTT. Translating gives CASSLKGVEGNTIYF.

This rearrangement joins TRBV6-8 to TRBJ1-4; the match to TRBD1 covers 7 bases. The V gene's germline CDR1 is MNHGY and CDR2 SAAAGT. This CDR3 spans 14 amino acids. The ends lost 6 bases at V and 2 bases at J; junction bases unmatched: 3. The chain's CDR3 is CASRGTATNEKLFF. In DNA, the CDR3 is TGTGCCAGCAGAGGGACAGCTACTAATGAAAAACTGTTTTTT.

This chain uses TRBV6-8 with TRBJ1-2; D not resolved. V gave up 6 bases and J gave up 1 base, with 15 bases separating them. CDR3 length equals 15 residues. Germline CDR1 and CDR2: MNHGY and SAAAGT. CDR3 amino acids: CASSRNSEINYGYTF. CDR3 coding DNA: TGTGCCAGCAGCCGAAACAGTGAGATTAACTATGGCTACACCTTC.

The table lists this clone with a count of one. J is TRBJ2-3 and V is TRBV7-1, with D maybe TRBD1 (7 bases). TRBV7-1 belongs to the ORF category, with a function that is uncertain. This CDR3 contains 15 residues. The V and J ends lost 7 bases and 2 bases respectively, with 16 bases between them. CDR3 sequence reads: CASTRGVSFTDTQYF. The CDR3 nucleotides are TGTGCCAGCACCAGGGGGGTGTCGTTCACAGATACGCAGTATTTT.

J is TRBJ2-2 and V is TRBV19; 7 nucleotides match TRBD2. Germline-derived CDR1 and CDR2 are LNHDA and SQIVND (reference sequence). CDR3 length equals 16 residues. V was pared by 5 bases and J by 3 bases, with 9 bases of the junction left unmatched. CDR3 in DNA: TGTGCCAGTAGTTCATGGCGGGAGTGGGACACCGGGGAGCTGTTTTTT. Amino acid sequence: CASSSWREWDTGELFF.

The V and J genes are TRBV7-6 and TRBJ2-6; D remains ambiguous. The CDR3 sequence is 15 residues long. Trimming stripped 1 base from V and 1 base from J, with 5 bases between. Germline CDR1 reads SGHVS; CDR2 reads FNYEAQ. DNA for the CDR3: TGTGCCAGCAGCTTAGGGGGTTCTGGGGCCAACGTCCTGACTTTC. This sequence encodes CASSLGGSGANVLTF.

This rearrangement joins TRBV19 to TRBJ2-3; TRBD2 agrees at 14 bases. The length of the CDR3 is 19 residues. Losses at the gene ends were 3 bases for V and 2 bases for J; bases not matched to a gene: 10. Looked up from germline, CDR1 is LNHDA and CDR2 is SQIVND (reference sequence). The CDR3 loop is CASSIPGLAGGRNTDTQYF. The CDR3 bases are TGTGCCAGTAGTATCCCCGGACTAGCGGGAGGAAGGAACACAGATACGCAGTATTTT.

This clone came up a few times. This rearrangement joins TRBV6-8 to TRBJ2-3, with D possibly TRBD1 on 7 matching bases. This CDR3 region has 15 residues. V was cut by 2 bases and J by 7 bases, with 16 bases left in between. Germline CDR1 MNHGY, CDR2 SAAAGT. CDR3 DNA sequence: TGTGCCAGCAGTTACCCGACAGGGAGGTTACATACGCAGTATTTT. It codes for CASSYPTGRLHTQYF.